This record looks at one T cell receptor (beta chain) sequence and its context. As yet, its antigen is unknown. The Oncomine TCR Beta short-read assay sequenced DNA from cultured CD4+ T cells. TCRdb analysed the PCR reads with MiXCR anew, one entry per CDR3 protein. The table includes approximately 9,500 distinct CDR3 sequences, about 25% detected once. Treatment here: roughly 10-day PBMC culture with coronavirus spike peptide pools or control peptides (ViraFEST assay). Using peptide pools, antigen-specific T cells were expanded in ViraFEST before TCRs were sequenced. The sample originates from a study of vaccination and CD4 T cells after COVID-19. Turning to the study itself: Several convalescent cases were mild and one was severe, and all had been SARS-CoV-2 positive by nasal swab PCR.

The CDR3 covers 14 residues. Germline V lookup: CDR1 SGHRS, CDR2 YFSETQ. The ends were cut back, 0 bases at V and 1 base at J, with 8 bases in the middle. General study results and limits: Clonotypes reactive to SARS-CoV-2 had a median that went up from 21 to 38, but not significantly.

The chain links TRBV5-1 to TRBJ2-7; D not certain. The sample consisted of CD4+ T cells from blood, cultured in vitro, taken after SARS-CoV-2 vaccination. This receptor was obtained from a human donor who had recovered from COVID-19. CDR3 DNA sequence: TGCGCCAGCAGCTTGGATCCGGAATCCTACGAGCAGTACTTC. It yields the protein CASSLDPESYEQYF. Using reference TRBV5-1 and TRBJ2-7 for the parts outside the CDR3, the full variable domain is KAGVTQTPRYLIKTRGQQVTLSCSPISGHRSVSWYQQTPGQGLQFLFEYFSETQRNKGNFPGRFSGRQFSNSRSEMNVSTLELGDSALYLCASSLDPESYEQYFGPGTRLTVT.